One and the same sample provided the 5 T cell receptor beta chains below, sequenced in a study of T cell repertoires in cytomegalovirus infection. MiXCR was run by TCRdb on the reads, yielding one entry per CDR3 protein. The table includes 400,000 or so distinct CDR3 sequences, approximately 31% detected once. The sample consisted of PBMCs. These receptor sequences come from a human donor in good health (CMV status not recorded). Some clones in this sample may be carry-over from other donors' samples.

CDR3: CASSSLSGDFYEQYF. The CDR3 DNA sequence: TGTGCCAGCAGCTCCCTGAGCGGGGATTTCTACGAGCAGTACTTC. This chain links TRBV7-8 with TRBJ2-7, with 7 nucleotides matching TRBD2. The germline CDR1 and CDR2 sequences are SGHVS and FQNEAQ. The V segment lost 4 bases and the J segment 3 bases; nucleotides outside the gene matches: 9. CDR3 length: 15 amino acids.

This clonotype showed up just a few times. The chain employs TRBV7-9 and TRBJ1-2; D may be TRBD1 (6 bases). Germline V gene data show CDR1 as SEHNR and CDR2 as FQNEAQ (reference sequence). The ends were cut back, 3 bases at V and 7 bases at J, with 18 bases in the middle. The CDR3 totals 15 residues. The CDR3: CASSFRGQGSLGYTF. CDR3 DNA: TGTGCCAGCAGCTTTCGGGGACAAGGTTCCCTTGGCTACACCTTC.

A few counts support this clonotype. The chain combines TRBV6-5 with TRBJ2-1, with D uncertain. This CDR3 is built from 14 residues. Trimming removed 10 bases from V and 0 bases from J, with 13 bases in between. Germline values: CDR1 MNHEY, CDR2 SVGAGI. CDR3 sequence (DNA): TGTGCCATCCGTAGGAAAAGCTCCTACAATGAGCAGTTCTTC. Translating it yields CAIRRKSSYNEQFF.

This clonotype was counted at least ten times. The chain has TRBV7-2 and TRBJ1-5, with unresolved D. V shed 1 base and J shed 5 bases, with 15 bases lying between them. CDR3 length: 16 amino acids. Looked up from germline, CDR1 is SGHTA and CDR2 is FQGNSA. In nucleotides, the CDR3 is TGTGCCAGCAGCTTAGAACGGGCAGGACGACATCAGCCCCAGCATTTT. Protein: CASSLERAGRHQPQHF.

This clonotype turned up a few times. V usage is TRBV28 and J usage is TRBJ2-4; 7 bases are a match to TRBD1. Trimming at V came to 10 bases and at J to 7 bases, leaving 7 bases not matched to a gene. This CDR3 comprises 12 residues. Germline V lookup: CDR1 MDHEN, CDR2 SYDVKM. The DNA of the CDR3 is TGTGCCACTACACAGGGGTGGAACATTCAGTACTTC. Protein product: CATTQGWNIQYF.